This T cell receptor (beta chain) stems from a study of radiotherapy plus CTLA-4 blockade in lung cancer listed by TCRdb under 2018. General notes on the study: Among enrolled patients, approximately 17% had an objective response and 31% reached disease control.

Regarding this clone: The antigen it recognizes is unknown. Base-call qualities are not available, and no considerably larger clone is one nucleotide away.

Preparation of the library involved the immunoSEQ multiplex PCR assay. The table was pulled from immuneACCESS by TCRdb, which kept in-frame rearrangements only. Such tables lose some clones; where checked, under half of the loss comes from unresolved V genes, and the rest has no known cause. This sample comprises about 60,000 clones, just over 75% of them detected only once. The ten largest account for roughly 4% of the sample. Overall study results and their limits: Early dynamic changes in blood T cell clones, together with increased serum interferon-beta after radiation, were reported as the strongest predictors of response. TCR clones derived from tumors expanded in peripheral blood after treatment with radiotherapy and ipilimumab.

The study tested focal radiation therapy combined with CTLA-4 blockade (ipilimumab) in patients with chemo-refractory metastatic non-small-cell lung cancer. The receptor's source is a human donor with non-small cell lung cancer who had a partial response to radiotherapy plus ipilimumab. Material: peripheral blood, obtained from a patient treated with radiotherapy plus ipilimumab.

The CDR3 has the sequence CASSLAGSTGELFF. The DNA sequence is TGTGCCAGCAGCTTAGCAGGGAGCACCGGGGAGCTGTTTTTT. The chain was built from TRBV7-8 and TRBJ2-2; the D segment could be TRBD2, given 5 matching bases. As encoded in the germline V gene, CDR1 is SGHVS while CDR2 is FQNEAQ. Between the V and J ends, shortened by 0 bases and 4 bases respectively, the junction contains 6 bases. From the cysteine through the phenylalanine, the CDR3 covers 14 amino acids. The DNA shown is the 42-base CDR3, in frame from base 1.